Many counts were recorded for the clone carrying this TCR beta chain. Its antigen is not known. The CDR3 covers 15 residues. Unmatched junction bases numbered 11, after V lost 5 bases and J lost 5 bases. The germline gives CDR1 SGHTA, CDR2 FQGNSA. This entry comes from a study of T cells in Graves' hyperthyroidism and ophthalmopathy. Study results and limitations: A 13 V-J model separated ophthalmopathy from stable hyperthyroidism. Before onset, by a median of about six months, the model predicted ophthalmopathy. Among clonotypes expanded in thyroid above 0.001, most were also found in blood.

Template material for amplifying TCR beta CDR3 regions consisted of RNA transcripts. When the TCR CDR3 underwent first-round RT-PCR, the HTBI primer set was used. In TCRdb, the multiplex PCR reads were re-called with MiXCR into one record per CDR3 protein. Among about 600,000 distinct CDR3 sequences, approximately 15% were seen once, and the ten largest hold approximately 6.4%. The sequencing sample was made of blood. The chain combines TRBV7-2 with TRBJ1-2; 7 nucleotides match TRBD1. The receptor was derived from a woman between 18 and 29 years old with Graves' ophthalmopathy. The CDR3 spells CASSITGARVYGYTF. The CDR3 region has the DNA TGTGCCAGCAGCATCACAGGGGCGCGAGTTTATGGCTACACCTTC.